The entry below describes one T cell receptor beta chain. This clonotype came up a few times. The antigen it recognizes is unknown. No base qualities exist here, and no much larger clone lies one base off it. The data stem from a study of identical twins (dated by TCRdb to 2016 to 2018). With regard to the full study: To test whether fetal clonotypes persist, this study deep-sequenced TCR alpha and beta repertoires from monozygotic twins, from unrelated adults of various ages, and from cord blood. To rule out contamination, the twin experiments were replicated at different times with different library preparation protocols. Study-wide conclusions, independent of this receptor: In beta out-of-frame sequences, excess twin sharing was weaker, because having fewer shared sequences lowered the signal-to-noise ratio. Invariant T cells such as MAIT and iNKT could partly confound zero-insertion analyses, though diverse VJ usage argued against this for most clonotypes. Because the same donors could not be followed over many years, the conclusions relied on cross-sectional statistical analysis. Compared with coincidental sharing between unrelated individuals, out-of-frame TCR alpha sequences shared between twins showed an excess of sequences with low generation probability. Fewer insertions were carried by abundant cord blood beta clonotypes; a weaker similar trend was observed in young adult naive repertoires, while no such trend was observed in memory repertoires. Out-of-frame TCR alpha sharing in monozygotic twins was systematically underestimated by recombination models, whereas sharing between unrelated individuals was in agreement with the recombination models.

The cysteine opens and the valine closes a CDR3 of 12 amino acids. The only DNA kept is the CDR3, 36 bases in frame from the first base. The germline V gene supplies CDR1 SGHAT and CDR2 FQNNGV. V is shortened by 5 bases, J by 4 bases, and the region joining them spans 9 bases. Libraries came from 5' RACE. The instrument given in TCRdb is Illumina HiSeq 2000. Template switching introduced a universal primer binding site; the final cDNA contained a unique molecular identifier, enabling accurate counting of TCR cDNA molecules. First-strand cDNA for TCR alpha and beta chains was synthesized from specific primers in the conserved constant-segment region. To control for contamination, every cDNA library was double barcoded, receiving both a SMART-Mk sample barcode and Illumina barcodes. Two successive PCR steps introduced TruSeq adapter sequences along with Illumina sample barcodes. The Illumina HiSeq platform was used with custom primers to sequence TCR alpha and beta cDNA libraries. The study's own analysis went as follows. MiGEC processed the raw reads to extract unique molecular identifiers, while MiXCR was used to determine the CDR3 positions. For each individual, recombination models were inferred using an EM algorithm with the repgenHMM and IGoR tools. The analysis of shared clonotypes was done with the tcR package in R, with sharing normalized by the product of cloneset sizes. Out-of-frame nonproductive sequences were analyzed to study raw recombination free of thymic and clonal selection effects. Clones were called with MiXCR by TCRdb after fastp trimmed the public reads at Q25, and only in-frame beta chains were retained. One record per CDR3 amino acid sequence lists the most common genes and DNA. These V and J calls rely on TCRdb rather than the paper's analysis. Recorded for this sample are about 700,000 distinct CDR3 sequences; 6.1% of them occurred a single time. The top ten clones comprise roughly 2% of the sample.

Every donor was a healthy Caucasian. Three unrelated non-twin adults were also sequenced: a male aged 18 to 30, a male aged 50 to 60 and a female aged 50 to 60. Miltenyi CD45RO+ enrichment and human naive T-cell isolation kits were used to isolate memory (CD45RO+) and naive T cells from PBMC. Sequenced: naive T cells sorted from blood. The sample's cell subset or site label, decoded: cells isolated with a human naive T-cell isolation kit. The source of this sequence is a man in his late teens or twenties in good health. The V gene is TRBV11-2 and the J gene is TRBJ2-7; the D gene cannot be named for sure. The DNA reads TGTGCCAGCAGCGCCGCCCTATACGAGCAGTACGTC. The encoded protein is CASSAALYEQYV.